These 14 T cell receptor beta chains were all obtained from the same sample, sequenced in a study of CXCR3-negative and CXCR3-positive naive CD8 T cells (dated by TCRdb to the late 2010s). The sample was run on a NextSeq 550. The Human TCR Profiling Kit (MiLaboratory) was used to prepare UMI-labeled 5' RACE TRB cDNA libraries. One entry per CDR3 protein sequence results from the TCRdb reprocessing of the reads, with DNA left out. This sample's table carries some 130,000 distinct CDR3 sequences. About 0.44% of the sample is taken by the ten largest. Material: naive CXCR3- CD8+ T cells from blood. Explained via the paper, the cell subset or site label denotes: CD45RO-CCR7+CD27+CD95- naive CD8+ T cells lacking CXCR3 (TNR3-). These receptors came from a human donor in good health. Some clones in this sample may be carry-over from other donors' samples.

The V and J genes are TRBV15 and TRBJ2-7; the TRBD1 assignment by TCRdb is unverifiable without DNA. Germline CDR1 is LNHNV and CDR2 is YYDKDF (reference sequence). The CDR3 sequence is 16 residues long. CDR3 loop: CATSRDWGQGMHEQYF.

The CDR3 spells CATSDGSYSTDTQYF. The V call is TRBV24-1, the J call TRBJ2-3. This CDR3 comprises 15 residues. CDR1 KGHDR and CDR2 SFDVKD come from the germline V gene.

The chain joins TRBV7-9 to TRBJ2-7. Germline-derived CDR1 and CDR2 are SEHNR and FQNEAQ (reference sequence). CDR3 length equals 16 residues. The CDR3 loop is CASSPDLQSFPYEQYF.

This rearrangement joins TRBV29-1 to TRBJ2-7. The CDR3 is 13 residues long. Germline CDR1 reads SQVTM; CDR2 reads ANQGSEA. CDR3 residues: CSVKVSSSYEQYF.

V usage is TRBV12-3 or TRBV12-4 and J usage is TRBJ2-5; TCRdb lists TRBD1, though no DNA is available to test this call. This CDR3 has 15 amino acids. CDR3 residues: CASRPGQGYQETQYF.

The chain recombines TRBV25-1 with TRBJ2-7; the D call of TRBD1 rests on TCRdb alone, since no DNA is present to check it. Germline CDR1 and CDR2: MGHDK and SYGVNS. There are 16 residues in the CDR3. The CDR3 is CASSEGIGGGLYEQYF.

This chain joins TRBV9 and TRBJ2-1; the D gene TCRdb calls, TRBD2, cannot be checked with no DNA. Germline CDR1 SGDLS, CDR2 YYNGEE. The CDR3 spans 14 residues. The CDR3 reads CASSVSTGGDEQFF.

The chain combines TRBV28 with TRBJ2-7; TCRdb's assignment of TRBD1 cannot be checked, as there is no DNA. Germline CDR1 reads MDHEN; CDR2 reads SYDVKM. CDR3 length equals 16 residues. This CDR3 is CASSPPQGVSSYEQYF.

This chain uses TRBV12-3 or TRBV12-4 with TRBJ2-5; the D call of TRBD1 rests on TCRdb alone, since no DNA is present to check it. The CDR3 is 14 residues long. The CDR3 region is CASSPHGGIETQYF.

The chain has TRBV4-3 and TRBJ1-5. The germline V gene has CDR1 LGHNA and CDR2 YSLEER. This CDR3 has 14 amino acids. CDR3 in amino acids: CASSGGTDYQPQHF.

This chain connects TRBV4-3 to TRBJ2-7; the TRBD2 assignment by TCRdb is unverifiable without DNA. This CDR3 region has 15 residues. CDR1 is LGHNA, CDR2 YSLEER, per germline. The CDR3 sequence is CASSHGTSGAYEQYF.

The chain has TRBV5-8 and TRBJ1-5; TCRdb returns TRBD1, unconfirmable since there is no DNA. This CDR3 spans 19 amino acids. Germline-derived CDR1 and CDR2 are SGHTS and YDEGEE. Here the CDR3 reads CASSPRVTRVTSSNQPQHF.

V usage is TRBV7-2 and J usage is TRBJ1-1. The CDR3 contains 17 residues. Germline V gene data show CDR1 as SGHTA and CDR2 as FQGNSA. CDR3 protein: CASSLVSGLGVNTEAFF.

The V and J genes are TRBV12-3 or TRBV12-4 and TRBJ2-1; TCRdb's assignment of TRBD1 cannot be checked, as there is no DNA. This CDR3 is built from 14 residues. CDR3 amino acids: CASSFPGAYNEQFF.